The 32 T cell receptor beta chains below come from one sample, sequenced in a study of cytomegalovirus exposure and HLA in healthy donors. Amplification used 60 Vbeta primers and 13 Jbeta primers. The assay was immunoSEQ multiplex PCR, and TCRdb's table has in-frame clones only and misses some. Of a few hundred thousand clones in the sample, around 77% are singletons; the top ten hold roughly 3%. Sample: PBMCs. These TCRs come from a woman in her 30s in good health and CMV-seronegative.

This sequence joins TRBV18 and TRBJ2-7, with D perhaps matching TRBD2 (6 bases). Germline loops: CDR1 KGHSH, CDR2 LQKENI. Trimming took off 4 bases at V and 0 bases at J, with 10 bases between the two ends. The CDR3 sequence is 14 residues long. The CDR3 protein is CASSQSGSSYEQYF. CDR3 coding DNA: TGTGCCAGCTCACAGTCCGGGAGCTCCTACGAGCAGTACTTC.

The V call is TRBV2, the J call TRBJ2-5; D uncertain. The J call is doubtful: the DNA matches TRBJ2-7 better. Germline-derived CDR1 and CDR2 are SNHLY and FYNNEI. The CDR3 runs to 14 residues. The CDR3 loop is CASSINGVRYEQYF. The CDR3 coding sequence is TGTGCCAGCAGTATCAACGGAGTCCGGTACGAGCAGTACTTC.

The chain has TRBV4-2 and TRBJ1-2, with 10 bases fitting TRBD1. In germline, CDR1 is LGHNA, CDR2 YNFKEQ. This CDR3 has 16 amino acids. Losses at the gene ends were 2 bases for V and 5 bases for J; bases not matched to a gene: 8. The CDR3 sequence: CASSQSARQGAYGYTF. In DNA form, the CDR3 reads TGTGCCAGCAGCCAATCCGCACGACAGGGGGCTTATGGCTACACCTTC.

This chain joins TRBV7-3 and TRBJ1-2, with 7 bases aligning to TRBD1. V shed 5 bases and J 5 bases; nucleotides not matched to a gene: 5. Germline V gene sequence: CDR1 SGHTA, CDR2 FQGTGA. The CDR3 extends over 13 amino acids. The CDR3 DNA follows: TGTGCCAGCAGCCCGGACAGGAATTATGGCTACACCTTC. It yields the protein CASSPDRNYGYTF.

This clone has a single count. The gene calls are TRBV7-2 and TRBJ2-5; 11 bases fit TRBD2. Germline loops: CDR1 SGHTA, CDR2 FQGNSA. Trimming removed 5 bases from V and 2 bases from J; junction bases left unmatched: 4. CDR3 length: 15 amino acids. The CDR3 DNA sequence: TGTGCCAGCAGCCAGATAGCGGGGGGGCAAGAGACCCAGTACTTC. Translated: CASSQIAGGQETQYF.

The rearrangement uses TRBV7-2 and TRBJ1-6; TRBD1 might be the D (5 bases). Trimming shortened V by 5 bases and J by 5 bases, and 22 bases separated the two germline ends. This CDR3 is built from 18 residues. Germline V gene lookup returns CDR1 SGHTA and CDR2 FQGNSA. CDR3 in amino acids: CASSKDRTQYLNNSPLHF. The DNA for the CDR3 is TGTGCCAGCAGCAAAGACAGAACCCAATACCTAAATAATTCACCCCTCCACTTT.

The table lists this clone with a few counts. The V call is TRBV10-3, the J call TRBJ1-1; D not certain. CDR1 and CDR2 from the germline V gene are ENHRY and SYGVKD. This CDR3 comprises 13 residues. V lost 8 bases, J lost 0 bases, and 10 bases lay in between. CDR3 loop: CAIFSGLNTEAFF. The CDR3 DNA reads as TGTGCCATCTTTTCCGGGTTGAACACTGAAGCTTTCTTT.

This chain links TRBV4-1 with TRBJ1-5; 8 nucleotides line up with TRBD1. Germline V gene data show CDR1 as MGHRA and CDR2 as YSYEKL. The V gene end was trimmed by 5 bases and the J gene end by 1 base; junction bases not matched to a gene: 7. The length of the CDR3 is 16 residues. The CDR3 here is CASSFGQGRSNQPQHF. Written as DNA, the CDR3 is TGCGCCAGCAGCTTCGGACAGGGCAGGAGCAATCAGCCCCAGCATTTT.

Written as DNA, the CDR3 is TGTGCCAGTTTTTTTTGGCGTCCCGGGACAGACTCCTACGAGCAGTACTTC. Translation: CASFFWRPGTDSYEQYF. The chain couples TRBV5-6 to TRBJ2-7; 7 positions match TRBD1. With 8 bases clipped from V and 0 bases from J, the junction kept 17 bases outside the gene matches. The CDR3 length is 17 residues. Germline V lookup: CDR1 SGHDT, CDR2 YYEEEE.

V is TRBV6-1 and J is TRBJ2-7; 9 positions match TRBD1. V trimming: 1 base; J trimming: 6 bases; junction bases outside the gene matches: 10. CDR1 and CDR2 from the germline V gene are MNHNS and SASEGT. This CDR3 spans 16 amino acids. The DNA for the CDR3 is TGTGCCAGCAGTGAAGAGATGGGACAGGGAAGTTCCGAGCAGTACTTC. Translated, it gives CASSEEMGQGSSEQYF.

This clone was observed once. The CDR3 here is CASSDSRLAPYNEQFF. In DNA, the CDR3 is TGTGCCAGCAGTGACTCGCGTCTAGCGCCTTACAATGAGCAGTTCTTC. The chain combines TRBV6-4 with TRBJ2-1, with D possibly being TRBD2 (6 bases). Germline V gene sequence: CDR1 MRHNA, CDR2 SNTAGT. There are 16 residues in the CDR3. V gave up 0 bases and J gave up 4 bases, with 13 bases separating them.

The V and J genes are TRBV7-2 and TRBJ2-7, with unresolved D. In germline, CDR1 is SGHTA, CDR2 FQGNSA. This CDR3 has 13 residues. V lost 5 bases to trimming and J lost 2 bases, with 10 bases between them. CDR3 in DNA: TGTGCCAGCAGCCCGACACCCCCCTACGAGCAGTACTTC. Amino acid sequence: CASSPTPPYEQYF.

V and J are TRBV6-5 and TRBJ2-7, with 8 positions matching TRBD2. The CDR3 spans 15 residues. Germline lookup yields CDR1 MNHEY and CDR2 SVGAGI. V shed 6 bases, J shed 4 bases, and the junction held 11 bases outside the gene matches. CDR3 residues: CASRKPRGGGYEQYF. The CDR3 bases are TGTGCCAGCAGGAAACCACGGGGGGGCGGGTACGAGCAGTACTTC.

The rearrangement links TRBV7-9 to TRBJ1-5; the D is unclear. The CDR3 consists of 12 residues. The V and J ends lost 3 bases and 5 bases respectively, with 5 bases between them. CDR1 is SEHNR and CDR2 is FQNEAQ in the germline V gene (reference sequence). As DNA, the CDR3 is TGTGCCAGCAGCTTCATGTATCAGCCCCAGCATTTT. It translates to CASSFMYQPQHF.

The chain couples TRBV7-2 to TRBJ2-5; 7 nucleotides agree with TRBD1. The ends lost 2 bases at V and 4 bases at J; junction bases unmatched: 7. There are 15 residues in the CDR3. The germline CDR1 and CDR2 sequences are SGHTA and FQGNSA. The CDR3 loop is CASSLSDRARETQYF. CDR3 DNA: TGTGCCAGCAGCTTAAGCGACAGGGCGCGAGAGACCCAGTACTTC.

The J gene is TRBJ1-2, the V gene TRBV6-5; D might be TRBD1 (5 bases). The V gene's germline CDR1 is MNHEY and CDR2 SVGAGI. Trimming took 5 bases from V and 12 from J, leaving 13 bases between them. The CDR3 is 11 amino acids. The CDR3 DNA is TGTGCCAGCAGTCCCGGACGGGGGGACACCTTC. Its translation is CASSPGRGDTF.

In regard to this clone: Compared with germline, one end of the junction differs, possibly owing to a read error. J is TRBJ2-1 and V is TRBV29-1; D might be TRBD1 (5 bases). Germline-derived CDR1 and CDR2 are SQVTM and ANQGSEA. CDR3 length: 13 residues. This CDR3 reads CSFDAQGFDEQFF. The CDR3 DNA reads TGCAGCTTTGACGCCCAGGGATTTGATGAGCAGTTCTTC.

The V call is TRBV4-1, the J call TRBJ2-3; 13 nucleotides agree with TRBD2. After removal of 0 bases from V and 6 bases from J, the junction contained 3 bases not matched to a gene. Looked up from germline, CDR1 is MGHRA and CDR2 is YSYEKL. This CDR3 comprises 16 residues. The CDR3 region has the DNA TGCGCCAGCAGCCAAGAGACTAGCGGGGGGACCGATACGCAGTATTTT. It codes for CASSQETSGGTDTQYF.

The chain combines TRBV30 with TRBJ1-1; D uncertain. The CDR3 consists of 11 residues. CDR1 and CDR2 from the germline V gene are GTSNPN and SVGIG (reference sequence). V shed 0 bases and J shed 8 bases, with 7 bases lying between them. The CDR3 sequence is CAWSVTLEAFF. The CDR3 nucleotides read TGTGCCTGGAGTGTGACATTAGAAGCTTTCTTT.

This chain joins TRBV6-5 and TRBJ2-1; D is unclear. V lost 7 bases, J lost 13 bases, and 20 bases lay in between. The CDR3 totals 13 residues. From germline, CDR1 is MNHEY and CDR2 SVGAGI. CDR3 bases: TGTGCCAGCAAATTAGGAGTTGCCTTCGCCCAGTTCTTC. This translates into CASKLGVAFAQFF.

V gene TRBV5-6 combines with J gene TRBJ1-4; D uncertain. Germline V gene sequence: CDR1 SGHDT, CDR2 YYEEEE. Trimming cost V 0 bases and J 5 bases, with 14 bases left between them. CDR3 length equals 16 residues. The CDR3, as DNA: TGTGCCAGCAGCTTGGGCTTGGGGAGGCGGAATGAAAAACTGTTTTTT. Amino acid sequence: CASSLGLGRRNEKLFF. Together with reference TRBV5-6 and TRBJ1-4, the CDR3 gives the full variable domain: DAGVTQSPTHLIKTRGQQVTLRCSPKSGHDTVSWYQQALGQGPQFIFQYYEEEERQRGNFPDRFSGHQFPNYSSELNVNALLLGDSALYLCASSLGLGRRNEKLFFGSGTQLSVL.

The V and J genes are TRBV27 and TRBJ2-7; the match to TRBD1 covers 8 bases. The CDR3 is 14 residues long. Germline CDR1 is MNHEY and CDR2 is SMNVEV (reference sequence). V shed 5 bases and J 3 bases; nucleotides not matched to a gene: 6. The CDR3 sequence: CASSPDREIYEQYF. CDR3 bases: TGTGCCAGCAGTCCGGACAGGGAGATCTACGAGCAGTACTTC.

The V call is TRBV10-2, the J call TRBJ1-5, with TRBD1 matching 8 bases. The CDR3 spans 12 residues. CDR1 and CDR2 from the germline V gene are WSHSY and SAAADI. Trimming took 6 bases from V and 5 from J; bases not matched to a gene: 0. The CDR3 protein is CASRQGDQPQHF. The CDR3 DNA reads as TGCGCCAGCAGACAGGGGGATCAGCCCCAGCATTTT.

This chain links TRBV4-1 with TRBJ1-2, with a weak D call TRBD1 (6 bases). Between the trimmed V and J ends, which lost 1 base and 5 bases, there was a span of 23 bases. Per the germline V gene, CDR1 is MGHRA and CDR2 is YSYEKL. This CDR3 region has 18 residues. CDR3 protein: CASSQVLGQMAVGYGYTF. The CDR3 DNA reads TGCGCCAGCAGCCAAGTCCTAGGACAGATGGCGGTCGGGTATGGCTACACCTTC.

The chain joins TRBV2 to TRBJ2-7; 11 nucleotides agree with TRBD1. CDR1 and CDR2 (germline): SNHLY, FYNNEI. This CDR3 spans 12 amino acids. The CDR3 loop reads CTSGTGGYEQYF. CDR3 bases: TGTACCTCCGGGACAGGGGGCTACGAGCAGTACTTC.

The chain is built from TRBV7-8 and TRBJ1-2; D is uncertain. Germline V gene lookup returns CDR1 SGHVS and CDR2 FQNEAQ. The CDR3 runs 16 residues. V was pared by 1 base and J by 0 bases, with 12 bases between. For the CDR3, the DNA is TGTGCCAGCAGCTTAGAGTGGGAGACTTCTAACTATGGCTACACCTTC. Translating it yields CASSLEWETSNYGYTF.

The chain links TRBV5-1 to TRBJ2-3; 11 nucleotides line up with TRBD2. J lost 2 bases, V lost 2 bases, and 7 bases had no gene match. The CDR3 loop spans 17 amino acids. CDR1 and CDR2 (germline): SGHRS, YFSETQ. In nucleotides, the CDR3 is TGCGCCAGCAGCTTCACCCGACTAGCGGGGCTCACAGATACGCAGTATTTT. It yields the protein CASSFTRLAGLTDTQYF.

V and J are TRBV4-2 and TRBJ2-1, with D maybe TRBD1 (5 bases). The V and J ends lost 1 base and 6 bases respectively, with 7 bases between them. Germline V gene data show CDR1 as LGHNA and CDR2 as YNFKEQ. The CDR3 has 13 amino acids. The CDR3 here is CASSQGQPNEQFF. DNA of the CDR3: TGTGCCAGCAGCCAAGGACAGCCCAATGAGCAGTTCTTC.

This rearrangement joins TRBV2 to TRBJ2-3; 7 positions match TRBD2. The CDR3 is 14 residues long. Germline trimming cut 5 bases from V and 4 bases from J; bases unmatched to any gene: 6. CDR1 SNHLY and CDR2 FYNNEI come from the germline V gene. CDR3 amino acids: CASSSSTSADTQYF. The CDR3 coding sequence is TGTGCCAGCAGTAGTTCTACTAGCGCAGATACGCAGTATTTT.

The chain recombines TRBV9 with TRBJ1-2, with 9 bases matching TRBD1. Germline assignment: CDR1 SGDLS and CDR2 YYNGEE. The trim removed 4 bases at V and 4 bases at J, leaving 8 bases unmatched. The CDR3 sequence is 15 residues long. This CDR3 reads CASSPHRGQVYGYTF. CDR3 DNA sequence: TGTGCCAGCAGCCCGCACAGGGGGCAAGTCTATGGCTACACCTTC.

This chain uses TRBV23-1 with TRBJ1-1; perhaps TRBD1 as D (6 bases). TRBV23-1 is filed as an ORF, its function uncertain. Between the trimmed V and J ends, which lost 6 bases and 3 bases, there was a span of 23 bases. This CDR3 contains 17 residues. The CDR3 loop is CASSQRQVQGVDTEAFF. CDR3 DNA: TGCGCCAGCAGCCAAAGACAGGTGCAAGGGGTGGACACTGAAGCTTTCTTT.

J is TRBJ2-1 and V is TRBV5-6; 10 bases match TRBD2. Per germline, CDR1 SGHDT and CDR2 YYEEEE. The CDR3 totals 18 residues. The ends lost 1 base at V and 7 bases at J; junction bases unmatched: 14. CDR3 sequence (DNA): TGTGCCAGCAGCTTGACTAGCGGGACGGCTCCCCTAGGTAATGAGCAGTTCTTC. It codes for CASSLTSGTAPLGNEQFF.